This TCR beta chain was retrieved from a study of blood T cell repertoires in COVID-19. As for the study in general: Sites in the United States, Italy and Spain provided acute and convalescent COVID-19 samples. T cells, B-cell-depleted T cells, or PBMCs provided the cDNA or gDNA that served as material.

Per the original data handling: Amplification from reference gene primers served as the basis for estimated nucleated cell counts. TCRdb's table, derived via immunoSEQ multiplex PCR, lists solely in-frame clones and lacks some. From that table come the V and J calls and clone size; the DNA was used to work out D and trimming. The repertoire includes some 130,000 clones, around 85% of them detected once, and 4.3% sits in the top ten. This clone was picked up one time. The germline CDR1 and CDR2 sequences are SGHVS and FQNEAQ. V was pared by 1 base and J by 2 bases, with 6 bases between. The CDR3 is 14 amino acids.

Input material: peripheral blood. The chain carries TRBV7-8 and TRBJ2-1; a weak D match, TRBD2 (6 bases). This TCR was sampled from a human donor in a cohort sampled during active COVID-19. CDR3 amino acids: CASSLGGTYNEQFF. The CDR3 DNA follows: TGTGCCAGCAGCTTAGGCGGGACCTACAATGAGCAGTTCTTC.